The present TCR beta chain was sequenced within a study of regulatory T cells in long-lasting Graves disease. Findings of the study overall: Accuracy might have suffered from few samples.

As to time point: persistent/refractory GD, antithyroid drugs over 5 years with positive TRAb. Isolated PBMC RNA provided the starting material for the TCR library. About this clonotype: Its antigen is still unknown.

Relying on iRepertoire HTBI primers and Arm-PCR of CDR3 regions, the team built TCR beta libraries. Via MiXCR, TCRdb re-called the multiplex PCR reads, giving one row per CDR3 protein. This table has about 470,000 distinct CDR3 sequences, under 25% appearing once. Trimming cost V 4 bases and J 4 bases, with 20 bases left between them. Germline CDR1 SNHLY, CDR2 FYNNEI. There are 16 residues in the CDR3. The sample in question was peripheral blood mononuclear cells (PBMCs), obtained when the disease was refractory, from a patient treated with antithyroid drugs. The sequence derives from a female donor with Graves disease. The chain employs TRBV2 and TRBJ2-7; D may be TRBD2 (5 bases). The CDR3 DNA is TGTGCCAGCAGTGTTGCCCCCGCGTTGAGGGAGTACGAGCAGTACTTC. As protein: CASSVAPALREYEQYF.